The rows below give T cell receptor beta chains drawn from one sample of a study of siplizumab effects on memory and regulatory T cells. Profiled with immunoSEQ multiplex PCR; TCRdb holds only in-frame clones, not every one. The sample has 85,000 to 130,000 clones, approximately 94% seen once. The specimen sequenced was Tregs sorted from blood. Every receptor here comes from a human donor in good health. Each CDR3 is given with its conserved first and last residue. The order of the fields is J gene, V gene, D gene, clone size, CDR3 DNA, CDR3 protein. A D gene is named only where the DNA matches it firmly. Some rows have no size entry. The others give once, few or many, or a class for an expanded clone.

J: TRBJ2-2; V: TRBV9; D: .; size: .; DNA: TGTGCCAGCAGCGTAGGTCAGGGTTTAAACGGGGAGCTGTTTTTT; CDR3: CASSVGQGLNGELFF
J: TRBJ2-7; V: TRBV30; D: .; size: .; DNA: TGTGCCTGGACCCGCATGGGGTCGAAAACCCTCCACTACGAGCAGTACTTC; CDR3: CAWTRMGSKTLHYEQYF
J: TRBJ2-1; V: TRBV29-1; D: .; size: .; DNA: TGCAGCGTTGTCAGCCCTATAGGTCAGTCCTATGAGCAGTTCTTC; CDR3: CSVVSPIGQSYEQFF
J: TRBJ1-2; V: TRBV5-4; D: .; size: .; DNA: TGTGCCAGCAGCTCACCCCTCTATAACTATGGCTACACCTTC; CDR3: CASSSPLYNYGYTF
J: TRBJ1-1; V: TRBV6-1; D: .; size: few; DNA: TGTGCCAGCACCTCGTTAGGGGGGATTGGCACTGAAGCTTTCTTT; CDR3: CASTSLGGIGTEAFF
J: TRBJ2-3; V: TRBV27; D: .; size: .; DNA: TGTGCCAGCAGTTTAATGGGTACGCAGTATTTT; CDR3: CASSLMGTQYF
J: TRBJ2-7; V: TRBV28; D: TRBD1; size: .; DNA: TGTGCCAGCAGTTTTATTGGAGGGACAGGGGGGTACGAGCAGTACTTC; CDR3: CASSFIGGTGGYEQYF
J: TRBJ1-5; V: TRBV30; D: .; size: .; DNA: TGTGCCTGGAGGGTGGGCAATCAGCCCCAGCATTTT; CDR3: CAWRVGNQPQHF
J: TRBJ1-4; V: TRBV19; D: .; size: .; DNA: TGTGCCAGTAGTATAGAGGGACTGATCCTAGGGGAAAAACTGTTTTTT; CDR3: CASSIEGLILGEKLFF
J: TRBJ2-5; V: TRBV10-1; D: .; size: .; DNA: TGCGCCAGCAGTGAGCAGGGGAGTAGGACCCAGTACTTC; CDR3: CASSEQGSRTQYF
J: TRBJ2-1; V: TRBV5-4; D: TRBD2; size: .; DNA: TGTGCCAGCAGCTTGAGCGTATTGGGAAGCGGGAGGGCCTCAATACGAGGGTTCTTC; CDR3: CASSLSVLGSGRASIRGFF
J: TRBJ1-6; V: TRBV27; D: .; size: .; DNA: TGTGCCAGCAGCCAAATGAGCTCCTATAATTCACCCCTCCACTTT; CDR3: CASSQMSSYNSPLHF
J: TRBJ1-5; V: TRBV5-5; D: TRBD1; size: .; DNA: TGTGCCAGCAGCCCGGACAGGGCTTATCAGCCCCAGCATTTT; CDR3: CASSPDRAYQPQHF
J: TRBJ1-4; V: TRBV27; D: .; size: .; DNA: TGTGCCAGCAGGAAAGGGGCGAAACTGTTTTTT; CDR3: CASRKGAKLFF
J: TRBJ2-5; V: TRBV7-9; D: .; size: .; DNA: TGTGCCAGCAGCCCACCCGCCAAGGAGACCCAGTACTTC; CDR3: CASSPPAKETQYF
J: TRBJ2-4; V: TRBV11-2; D: TRBD2; size: .; DNA: TGTGCCAGCAGCTTTAGGACTAGCGGAGACCCCAAAAACATTCAGTACTTC; CDR3: CASSFRTSGDPKNIQYF
J: TRBJ1-2; V: TRBV2; D: TRBD1; size: .; DNA: TGTGCCAGCACCCGAGGACAGGGCTATGGCTACACCTTC; CDR3: CASTRGQGYGYTF
J: TRBJ1-2; V: TRBV9; D: TRBD1; size: .; DNA: TGTGCCAGCAGCGTCGGGACAGGGAGCTATGGCTACACCTTC; CDR3: CASSVGTGSYGYTF
J: TRBJ2-1; V: TRBV9; D: TRBD1; size: .; DNA: TGTGCCAGCAGCGTCATGGGACAGGTTCCCTACAATGAGCAGTTCTTC; CDR3: CASSVMGQVPYNEQFF
J: TRBJ1-6; V: TRBV30; D: .; size: once; DNA: TGTGCCTGGAATTCGGGACTCAATTCACCCCTCCACTTT; CDR3: CAWNSGLNSPLHF
J: TRBJ1-1; V: TRBV15; D: .; size: .; DNA: TGTGCCACCAGCAGAGATCTGCGAAATACTGAAGCTTTCTTT; CDR3: CATSRDLRNTEAFF
J: TRBJ2-3; V: TRBV29-1; D: TRBD2; size: .; DNA: TGCAGCGCCTCACCGGGACTAGCGGGAGGGCCAGATACGCAGTATTTT; CDR3: CSASPGLAGGPDTQYF
J: TRBJ2-2; V: TRBV19; D: TRBD2; size: .; DNA: TGTGCCAGTAGGTGGAACGGGGGGGGCACCGGGGAGCTGTTTTTT; CDR3: CASRWNGGGTGELFF
J: TRBJ1-1; V: TRBV14; D: .; size: .; DNA: TGTGCCAGCGCCCACGGCTTGAACACTGAAGCTTTCTTT; CDR3: CASAHGLNTEAFF
J: TRBJ1-1; V: TRBV4-1; D: .; size: once; DNA: TGCGCCAGCAGATTAGAGCCCAACACTGAAGCTTTCTTT; CDR3: CASRLEPNTEAFF
J: TRBJ2-3; V: TRBV18; D: TRBD2; size: .; DNA: TGTGCCAGCTCACCACTGACTAGCGGGAGTGGTACAGATACGCAGTATTTT; CDR3: CASSPLTSGSGTDTQYF
J: TRBJ2-1; V: TRBV14; D: TRBD2; size: .; DNA: TGTGCCAGCAGCGTTCGACTAGCGGTGAATGAGCAGTTCTTC; CDR3: CASSVRLAVNEQFF
J: TRBJ2-7; V: TRBV6-1; D: .; size: .; DNA: TGTGCCAGCAGTGAGGTGCAGGGCTACGAGCAGTACTTC; CDR3: CASSEVQGYEQYF
J: TRBJ2-1; V: TRBV15; D: TRBD2; size: .; DNA: TGTGCCACCAGCAGAGATCTAACCAGCGGGGGTGAGCAGTTCTTC; CDR3: CATSRDLTSGGEQFF
J: TRBJ2-2; V: TRBV7-3; D: TRBD2; size: .; DNA: TGTGCCAGCAGCTTATTCGGAGCGGGGGCTAACACAGGGGAGCTGTTTTTT; CDR3: CASSLFGAGANTGELFF
J: TRBJ2-7; V: TRBV5-1; D: .; size: .; DNA: TGCGCCAGCAGCTTGTTTTCCAGGGACACCGAGCAGTACTTC; CDR3: CASSLFSRDTEQYF
J: TRBJ2-2; V: TRBV5-1; D: .; size: .; DNA: TGCGCCAGCAGCTTTGGGTTGGGGGAGCTGTTTTTT; CDR3: CASSFGLGELFF
J: TRBJ2-3; V: TRBV28; D: .; size: .; DNA: TGTGCCAGCCTGGACCTCACAGATACGCAGTATTTT; CDR3: CASLDLTDTQYF
J: TRBJ1-1; V: TRBV7-3; D: .; size: .; DNA: TGTGCCAGCAACCCGCGGGGATGGAACACTGAAGCTTTCTTT; CDR3: CASNPRGWNTEAFF
J: TRBJ2-3; V: TRBV18; D: .; size: .; DNA: TGTGCCAGCTCACCATATGGCACAGATACGCAGTATTTT; CDR3: CASSPYGTDTQYF
J: TRBJ2-7; V: TRBV28; D: .; size: .; DNA: TGTGCCAGCAGTCTAGACAGGATCTCTAGGGAGCAGTACTTC; CDR3: CASSLDRISREQYF
J: TRBJ2-6; V: TRBV9; D: .; size: .; DNA: TGTGCCAGCAGCGTAGCCGCAGATTCGCGAGCTGGGGCCAACGTCCTGACTTTC; CDR3: CASSVAADSRAGANVLTF
J: TRBJ1-3; V: TRBV28; D: .; size: .; DNA: TGTGCCAGCAGTTTCTCAAGCCCTGGAAACACCATATATTTT; CDR3: CASSFSSPGNTIYF
J: TRBJ2-7; V: TRBV18; D: .; size: .; DNA: TGTGCCAGCTCACCACAGGGGACCTACGAGCAGTACTTC; CDR3: CASSPQGTYEQYF
J: TRBJ2-3; V: TRBV4-1; D: .; size: .; DNA: TGCGCCAGCAGTCTCACTGTTCGGGATACGCAGTATTTT; CDR3: CASSLTVRDTQYF
J: TRBJ2-1; V: TRBV7-9; D: .; size: .; DNA: TGTGCCAGCAGCTTCTTTGTACTAGGATCCAATGAGCAGTTCTTC; CDR3: CASSFFVLGSNEQFF
J: TRBJ1-1; V: TRBV19; D: .; size: .; DNA: TGTGCCAGTAGTATAGCAGGGCTGAACACTGAAGCTTTCTTT; CDR3: CASSIAGLNTEAFF
J: TRBJ1-5; V: TRBV6-1; D: TRBD1; size: .; DNA: TGTGCCAGCAGTTTACAGGGGTTTCAGCCCCAGCATTTT; CDR3: CASSLQGFQPQHF
J: TRBJ2-4; V: TRBV4-2; D: .; size: .; DNA: TGTGCCAGCAGCCAAGGACAAGGCGTGGCAGGGGAGAGTAAAAACATTCAGTACTTC; CDR3: CASSQGQGVAGESKNIQYF
J: TRBJ2-3; V: TRBV30; D: .; size: .; DNA: TGTGCCTGGAGTGTACAGAGTTATAGCACAGATACGCAGTATTTT; CDR3: CAWSVQSYSTDTQYF
J: TRBJ1-5; V: TRBV5-1; D: .; size: .; DNA: TGCGCCAGCAGCTTGGTGTCGCCCACCCAAGGTCAGCCCCAGCATTTT; CDR3: CASSLVSPTQGQPQHF
J: TRBJ1-2; V: TRBV5-5; D: .; size: .; DNA: TGTGCCAGCAGCTTGGCGGGGCAGGGACCCTATGGCTACACCTTC; CDR3: CASSLAGQGPYGYTF
J: TRBJ2-7; V: TRBV5-6; D: .; size: once; DNA: TGTGCCAGCAGTTTCCCACAGGGATACGAGCAGTACTTC; CDR3: CASSFPQGYEQYF
J: TRBJ2-7; V: TRBV6-5; D: .; size: .; DNA: TGTGCCAGCAGTAACCTGGGGGAGCAGTACTTC; CDR3: CASSNLGEQYF
J: TRBJ2-3; V: TRBV6-1; D: .; size: .; DNA: TGTGCCAGCAGTGAAGCGACCGGACCAAACCTAGATACGCAGTATTTT; CDR3: CASSEATGPNLDTQYF
J: TRBJ2-7; V: TRBV6-5; D: .; size: .; DNA: TGTGCCAGCAGCCGAAGCGTTTCCTACGAGCAGTACTTC; CDR3: CASSRSVSYEQYF
J: TRBJ1-1; V: TRBV7-9; D: .; size: .; DNA: TGTGCCAGCAGCCGAGCCCAGCGTATCCTAGGGGACACTGAAGCTTTCTTT; CDR3: CASSRAQRILGDTEAFF
J: TRBJ2-5; V: TRBV5-1; D: .; size: .; DNA: TGCGCCAGCAGCCCAAACCAAGAGACCCAGTACTTC; CDR3: CASSPNQETQYF